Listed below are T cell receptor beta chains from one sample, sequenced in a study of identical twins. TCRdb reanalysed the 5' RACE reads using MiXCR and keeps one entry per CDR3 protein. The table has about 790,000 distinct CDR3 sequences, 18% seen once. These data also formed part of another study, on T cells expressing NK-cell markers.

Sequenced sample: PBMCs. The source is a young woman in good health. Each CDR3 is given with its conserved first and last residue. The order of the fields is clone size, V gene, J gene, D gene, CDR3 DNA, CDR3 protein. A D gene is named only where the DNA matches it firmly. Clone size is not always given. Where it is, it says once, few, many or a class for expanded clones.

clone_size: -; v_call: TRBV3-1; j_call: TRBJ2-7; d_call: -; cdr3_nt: TGTGCCAGCAGCCAATTCCTCGGTGGGGCCGGGTACTTC; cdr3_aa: CASSQFLGGAGYF
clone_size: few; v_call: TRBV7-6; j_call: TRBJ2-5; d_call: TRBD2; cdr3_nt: TGTGCCAGCAGCGATACTGCGGGGGTGCAAGAGACCCAGTACTTC; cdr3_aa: CASSDTAGVQETQYF
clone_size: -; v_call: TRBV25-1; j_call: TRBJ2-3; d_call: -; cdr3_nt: TGTGCCAGCAGTGAATGGGAAACGCAGTATTTT; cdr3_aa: CASSEWETQYF
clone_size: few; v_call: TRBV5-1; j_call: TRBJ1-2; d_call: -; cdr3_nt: TGCGCCAGCAGCTCGGACGGATCCGGCTACACCTTC; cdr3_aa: CASSSDGSGYTF
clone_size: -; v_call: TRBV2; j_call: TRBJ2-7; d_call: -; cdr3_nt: TGTGCCAGCAGCCGAACCCTTGGGAGACCGGTCTCCTACGAGCAGTACTTC; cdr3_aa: CASSRTLGRPVSYEQYF
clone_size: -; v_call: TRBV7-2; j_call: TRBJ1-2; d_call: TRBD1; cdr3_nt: TGTGCCAGCAGCTTCGCACAGGGGCTTGGCTACACCTTC; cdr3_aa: CASSFAQGLGYTF
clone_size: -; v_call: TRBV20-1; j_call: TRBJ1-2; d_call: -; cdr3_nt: TGCAGTGCTTCTCGGGCCCCGATGAACTATGGCTACACCTTC; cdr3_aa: CSASRAPMNYGYTF
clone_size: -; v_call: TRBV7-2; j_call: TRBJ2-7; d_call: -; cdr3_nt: TGTGCCAGCAGCTTCTCTTTCGGGCAGGGTTACGAGCAGTACTTC; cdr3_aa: CASSFSFGQGYEQYF
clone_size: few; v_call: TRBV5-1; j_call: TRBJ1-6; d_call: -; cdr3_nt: TGCGCCAGCAGCTTGTTACAGGAAGAATCACCCCTCCACTTT; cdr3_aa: CASSLLQEESPLHF
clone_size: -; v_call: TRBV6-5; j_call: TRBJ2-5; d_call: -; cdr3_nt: TGTGCCAGCAGTTTAGGAGGCCCCCGGTTGGCCCAGTACTTC; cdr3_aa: CASSLGGPRLAQYF
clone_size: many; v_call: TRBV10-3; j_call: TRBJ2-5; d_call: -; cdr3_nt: TGTGCCATCAGTGAGTCATCCCATCGGGGGAGGCAAGAGACCCAGTACTTC; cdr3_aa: CAISESSHRGRQETQYF
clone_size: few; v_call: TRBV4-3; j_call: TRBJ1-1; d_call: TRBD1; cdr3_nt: TGCGCCAGCAGCCAACGGACAGGATGGAACACTGAAGCTTTCTTT; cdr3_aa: CASSQRTGWNTEAFF
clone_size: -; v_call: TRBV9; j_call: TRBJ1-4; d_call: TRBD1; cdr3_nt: TGTGCCAGCAGCCCCGAGGGGGCTGGTAATGAAAAACTGTTTTTT; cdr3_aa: CASSPEGAGNEKLFF
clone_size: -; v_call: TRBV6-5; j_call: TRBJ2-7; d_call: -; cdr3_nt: TGTGCCAGCAGTTACTTGGACTCTATCTACGAGCAGTACTTC; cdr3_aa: CASSYLDSIYEQYF
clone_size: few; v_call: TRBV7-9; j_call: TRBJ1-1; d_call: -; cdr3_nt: TGTGCCAGCAGCGCCCACAAAAAAAACACTGAAGCTTTCTTT; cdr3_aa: CASSAHKKNTEAFF
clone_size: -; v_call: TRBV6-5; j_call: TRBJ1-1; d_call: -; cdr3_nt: TGTGCCAGCAGTTACCTAGGGCAGCCAGAAGCTTTCTTT; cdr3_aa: CASSYLGQPEAFF